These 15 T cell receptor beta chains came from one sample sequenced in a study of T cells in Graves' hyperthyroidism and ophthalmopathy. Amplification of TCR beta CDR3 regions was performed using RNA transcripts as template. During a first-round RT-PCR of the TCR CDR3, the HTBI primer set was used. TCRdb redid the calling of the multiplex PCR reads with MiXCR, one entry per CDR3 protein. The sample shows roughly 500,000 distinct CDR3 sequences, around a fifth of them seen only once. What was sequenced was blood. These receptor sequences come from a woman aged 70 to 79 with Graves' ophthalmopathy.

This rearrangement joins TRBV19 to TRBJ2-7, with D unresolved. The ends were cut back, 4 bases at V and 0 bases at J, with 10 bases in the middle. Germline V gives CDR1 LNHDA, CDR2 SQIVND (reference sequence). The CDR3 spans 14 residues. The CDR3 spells CASSTNVHSYEQYF. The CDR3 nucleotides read TGTGCCAGTAGTACGAACGTCCACTCCTACGAGCAGTACTTC. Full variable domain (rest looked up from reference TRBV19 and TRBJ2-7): DGGITQSPKYLFRKEGQNVTLSCEQNLNHDAMYWYRQDPGQGLRLIYYSQIVNDFQKGDIAEGYSVSREKKESFPLTVTSAQKNPTAFYLCASSTNVHSYEQYFGPGTRLTVT.

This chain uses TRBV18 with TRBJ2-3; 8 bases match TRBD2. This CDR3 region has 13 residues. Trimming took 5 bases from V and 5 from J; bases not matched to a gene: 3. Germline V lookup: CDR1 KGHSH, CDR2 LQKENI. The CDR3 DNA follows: TGTGCCAGCTCAGGCCTAGCGGGAGATACGCAGTATTTT. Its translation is CASSGLAGDTQYF.

The CDR3: CAIRDRMNTEAFF. For the CDR3, the DNA is TGTGCCATCAGGGACAGAATGAACACTGAAGCTTTCTTT. The chain couples TRBV10-3 to TRBJ1-1; D perhaps matches TRBD1 (6 bases). This CDR3 has 13 amino acids. Trimming shortened V by 6 bases and J by 0 bases, and 8 bases separated the two germline ends. Germline V gene lookup returns CDR1 ENHRY and CDR2 SYGVKD.

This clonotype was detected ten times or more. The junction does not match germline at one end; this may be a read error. CDR3 coding DNA: TGTGCCAGCAGCAAAGAAGGCGGGGGTGAAGCTTTCTTT. Its protein is CASSKEGGGEAFF. The chain couples TRBV3-1 to TRBJ1-1; D possibly corresponds to TRBD1 (5 bases). This CDR3 contains 13 residues. Germline V gives CDR1 LGHDT, CDR2 YNNKEL (reference sequence).

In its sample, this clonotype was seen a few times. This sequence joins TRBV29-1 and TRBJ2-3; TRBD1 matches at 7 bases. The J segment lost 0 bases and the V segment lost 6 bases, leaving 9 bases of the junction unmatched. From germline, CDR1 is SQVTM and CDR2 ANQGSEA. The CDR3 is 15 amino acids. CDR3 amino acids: CSVNPGQPSTDTQYF. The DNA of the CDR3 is TGCAGCGTCAATCCGGGACAGCCTAGCACAGATACGCAGTATTTT.

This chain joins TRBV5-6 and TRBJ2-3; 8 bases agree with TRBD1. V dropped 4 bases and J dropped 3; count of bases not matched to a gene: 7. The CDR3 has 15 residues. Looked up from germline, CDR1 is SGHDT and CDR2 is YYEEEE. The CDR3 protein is CASSPTGVGTDTQYF. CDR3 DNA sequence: TGTGCCAGCAGCCCGACAGGGGTGGGAACAGATACGCAGTATTTT.

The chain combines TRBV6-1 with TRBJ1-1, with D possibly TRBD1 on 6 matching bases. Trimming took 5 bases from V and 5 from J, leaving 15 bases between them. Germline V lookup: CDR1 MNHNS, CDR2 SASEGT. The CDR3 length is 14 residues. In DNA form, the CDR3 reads TGTGCCAGCAGTTATTTGGGGGCTTTAACTGAAGCTTTCTTT. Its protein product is CASSYLGALTEAFF.

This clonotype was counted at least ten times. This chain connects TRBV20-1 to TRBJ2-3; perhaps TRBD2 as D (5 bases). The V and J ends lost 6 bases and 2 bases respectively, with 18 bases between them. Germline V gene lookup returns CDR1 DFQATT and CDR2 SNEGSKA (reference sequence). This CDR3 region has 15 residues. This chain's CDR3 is CSAPRTYTFTDTQYF. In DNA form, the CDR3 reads TGCAGTGCCCCGAGGACTTATACTTTCACAGATACGCAGTATTTT.

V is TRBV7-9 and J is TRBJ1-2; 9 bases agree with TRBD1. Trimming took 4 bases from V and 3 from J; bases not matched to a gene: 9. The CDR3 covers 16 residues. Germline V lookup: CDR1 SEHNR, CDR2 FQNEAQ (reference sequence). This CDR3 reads CASSSTRQGVDYGYTF. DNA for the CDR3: TGTGCCAGCAGCTCCACCCGACAGGGGGTAGACTATGGCTACACCTTC.

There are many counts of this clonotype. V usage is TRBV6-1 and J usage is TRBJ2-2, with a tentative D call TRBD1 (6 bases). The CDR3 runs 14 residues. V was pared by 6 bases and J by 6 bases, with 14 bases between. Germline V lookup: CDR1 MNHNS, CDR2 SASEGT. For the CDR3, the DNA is TGTGCCAGCAGCATGGACAGCCAGCCCGGGGAGCTGTTTTTT. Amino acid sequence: CASSMDSQPGELFF.

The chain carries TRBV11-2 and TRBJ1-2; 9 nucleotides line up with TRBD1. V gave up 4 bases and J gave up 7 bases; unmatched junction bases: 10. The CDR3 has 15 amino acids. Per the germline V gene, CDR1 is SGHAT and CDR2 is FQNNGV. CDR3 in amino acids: CASSSVTGGLGGYTF. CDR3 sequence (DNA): TGTGCCAGCAGCTCCGTTACAGGGGGCTTGGGTGGCTACACCTTC. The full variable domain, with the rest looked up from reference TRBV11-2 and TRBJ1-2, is EAGVAQSPRYKIIEKRQSVAFWCNPISGHATLYWYQQILGQGPKLLIQFQNNGVVDDSQLPKDRFSAERLKGVDSTLKIQPAKLEDSAVYLCASSSVTGGLGGYTFGSGTRLTVV.

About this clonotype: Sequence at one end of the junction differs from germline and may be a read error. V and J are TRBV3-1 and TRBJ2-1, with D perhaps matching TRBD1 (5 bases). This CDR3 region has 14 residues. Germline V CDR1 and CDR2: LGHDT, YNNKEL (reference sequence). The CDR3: CASSSGQGISEQLF. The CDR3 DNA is TGTGCCAGCAGCTCCGGGCAGGGAATCAGTGAGCAGCTCTTC.

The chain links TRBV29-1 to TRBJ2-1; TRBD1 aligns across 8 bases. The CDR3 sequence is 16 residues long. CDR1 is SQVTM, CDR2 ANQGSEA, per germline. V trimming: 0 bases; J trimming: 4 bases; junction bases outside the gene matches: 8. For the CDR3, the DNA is TGCAGCGTTGAAGATCTTTCAGGGGGCGCTTACAATGAGCAGTTCTTC. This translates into CSVEDLSGGAYNEQFF.

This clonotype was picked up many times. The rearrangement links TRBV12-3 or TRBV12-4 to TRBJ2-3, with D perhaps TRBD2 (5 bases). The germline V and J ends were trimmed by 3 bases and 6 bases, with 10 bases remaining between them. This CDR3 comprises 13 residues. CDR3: CASSFASSDTQYF. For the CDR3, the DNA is TGTGCCAGCAGTTTTGCTAGCTCTGATACGCAGTATTTT.

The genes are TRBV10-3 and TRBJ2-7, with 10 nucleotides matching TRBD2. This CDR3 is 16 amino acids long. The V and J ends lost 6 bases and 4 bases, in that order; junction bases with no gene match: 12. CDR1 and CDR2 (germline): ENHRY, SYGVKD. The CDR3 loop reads CAISKTTSGKGYEQYF. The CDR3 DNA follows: TGTGCCATCAGCAAAACTACTAGCGGGAAGGGGTACGAGCAGTACTTC.